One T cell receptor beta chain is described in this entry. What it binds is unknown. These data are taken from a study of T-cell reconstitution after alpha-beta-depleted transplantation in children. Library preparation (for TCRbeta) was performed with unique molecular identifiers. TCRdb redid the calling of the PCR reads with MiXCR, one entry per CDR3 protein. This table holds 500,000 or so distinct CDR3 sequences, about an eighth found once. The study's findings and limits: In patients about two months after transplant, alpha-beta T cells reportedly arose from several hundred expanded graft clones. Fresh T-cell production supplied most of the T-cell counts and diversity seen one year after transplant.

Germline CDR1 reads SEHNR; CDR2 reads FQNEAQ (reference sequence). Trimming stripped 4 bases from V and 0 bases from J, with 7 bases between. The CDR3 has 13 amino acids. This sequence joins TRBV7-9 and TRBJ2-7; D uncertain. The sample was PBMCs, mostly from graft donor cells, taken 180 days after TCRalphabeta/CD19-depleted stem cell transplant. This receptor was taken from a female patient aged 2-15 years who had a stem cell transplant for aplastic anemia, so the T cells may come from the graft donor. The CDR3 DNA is TGTGCCAGCAGCTCCCCGGGCTCCTACGAGCAGTACGTC. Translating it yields CASSSPGSYEQYV.